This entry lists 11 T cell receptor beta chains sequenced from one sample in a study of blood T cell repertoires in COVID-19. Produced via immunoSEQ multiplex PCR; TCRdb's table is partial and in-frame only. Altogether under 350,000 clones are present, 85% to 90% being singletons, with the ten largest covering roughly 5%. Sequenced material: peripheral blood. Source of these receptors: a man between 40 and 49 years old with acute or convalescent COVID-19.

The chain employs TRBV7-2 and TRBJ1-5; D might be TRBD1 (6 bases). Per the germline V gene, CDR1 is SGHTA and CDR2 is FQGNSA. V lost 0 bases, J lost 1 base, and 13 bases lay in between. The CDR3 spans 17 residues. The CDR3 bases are TGTGCCAGCAGCTTAGCGGGGACAAAAGGAAGCAATCAGCCCCAGCATTTT. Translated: CASSLAGTKGSNQPQHF.

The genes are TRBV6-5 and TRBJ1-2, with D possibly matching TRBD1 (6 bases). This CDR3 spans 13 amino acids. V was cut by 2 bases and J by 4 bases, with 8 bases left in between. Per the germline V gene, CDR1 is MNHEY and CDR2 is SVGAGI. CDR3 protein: CASSYGGGYGYTF. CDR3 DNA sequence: TGTGCCAGCAGTTACGGGGGCGGCTATGGCTACACCTTC.

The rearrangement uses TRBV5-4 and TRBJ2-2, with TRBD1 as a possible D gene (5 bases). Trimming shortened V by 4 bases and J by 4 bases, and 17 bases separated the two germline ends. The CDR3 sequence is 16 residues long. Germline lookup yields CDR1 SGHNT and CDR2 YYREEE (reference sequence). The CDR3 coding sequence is TGTGCCAGCAGCCTCAACCACGGACACGTCACCGGGGAGCTGTTTTTT. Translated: CASSLNHGHVTGELFF.

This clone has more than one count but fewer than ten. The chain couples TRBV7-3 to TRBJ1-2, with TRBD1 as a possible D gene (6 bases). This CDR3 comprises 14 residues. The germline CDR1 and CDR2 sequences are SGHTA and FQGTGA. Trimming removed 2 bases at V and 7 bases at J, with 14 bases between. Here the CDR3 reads CASSLAAGAGGYTF. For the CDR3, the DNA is TGTGCCAGCAGCTTAGCAGCAGGGGCTGGTGGCTACACCTTC.

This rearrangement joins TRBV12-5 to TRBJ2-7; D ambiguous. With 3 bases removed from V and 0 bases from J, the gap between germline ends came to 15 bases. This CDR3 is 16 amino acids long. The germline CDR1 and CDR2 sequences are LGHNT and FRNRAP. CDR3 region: CASGFASGRSSYEQYF. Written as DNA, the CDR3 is TGTGCTAGTGGTTTTGCTTCGGGTAGAAGCTCCTACGAGCAGTACTTC.

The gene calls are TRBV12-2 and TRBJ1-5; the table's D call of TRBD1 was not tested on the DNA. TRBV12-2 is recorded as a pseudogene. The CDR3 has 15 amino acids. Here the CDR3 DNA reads TGTGCAAGTCGCTTTACGCCGTTACAGGGAAGGCCCCAGCATTTT. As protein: CASRFTPLQGRPQHF.

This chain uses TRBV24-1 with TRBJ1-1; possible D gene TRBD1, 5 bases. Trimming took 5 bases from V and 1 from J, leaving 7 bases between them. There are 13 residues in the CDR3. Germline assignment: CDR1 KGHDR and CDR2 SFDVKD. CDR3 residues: CATSATGNTEAFF. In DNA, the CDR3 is TGTGCCACCAGTGCAACAGGGAACACTGAAGCTTTCTTT.

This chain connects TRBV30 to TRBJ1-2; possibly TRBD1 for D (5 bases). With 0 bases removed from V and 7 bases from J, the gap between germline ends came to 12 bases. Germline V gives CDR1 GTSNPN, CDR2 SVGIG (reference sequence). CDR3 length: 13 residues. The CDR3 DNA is TGTGCCTGGAGTGTAGTACCGGGGGGTGGCTACACCTTC. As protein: CAWSVVPGGGYTF.

CDR3 in DNA: TGTGCCAGCAGCCCCCTGAGCCCTATGAACACTGAAGCTTTCTTT. It is translated as CASSPLSPMNTEAFF. This chain joins TRBV7-8 and TRBJ1-1; D not certain. The germline V and J ends were trimmed by 5 bases and 0 bases, with 13 bases remaining between them. In germline, CDR1 is SGHVS, CDR2 FQNEAQ. The CDR3 totals 15 residues.

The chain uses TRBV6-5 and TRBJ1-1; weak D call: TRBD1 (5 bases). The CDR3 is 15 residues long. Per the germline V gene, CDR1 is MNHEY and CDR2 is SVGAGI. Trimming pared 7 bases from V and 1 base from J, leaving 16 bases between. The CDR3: CASTRLGGSNTEAFF. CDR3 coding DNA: TGTGCCAGCACTCGCCTCGGGGGGTCGAACACTGAAGCTTTCTTT.

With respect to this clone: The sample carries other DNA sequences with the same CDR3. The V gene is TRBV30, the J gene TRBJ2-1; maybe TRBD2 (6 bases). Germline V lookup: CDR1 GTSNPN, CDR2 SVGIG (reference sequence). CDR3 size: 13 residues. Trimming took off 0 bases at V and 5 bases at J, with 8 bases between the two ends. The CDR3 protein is CAWSVLADNEQFF. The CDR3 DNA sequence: TGTGCCTGGAGTGTCTTAGCGGACAATGAGCAGTTCTTC.